A selection of T cell receptor beta chains follows, all from one sample in a study of T cells in Graves' hyperthyroidism and ophthalmopathy. TCRdb independently ran MiXCR on the multiplex PCR reads; one entry per CDR3 protein. The table shows hundreds of thousands of distinct CDR3 sequences, with roughly a sixth occurring only once. The sequencing sample was made of blood. These receptors were taken from a woman aged 50 to 60 with Graves' hyperthyroidism that later progressed to Graves' ophthalmopathy. Both conserved end residues are part of each CDR3. D genes are given only for firm matches. Clone size is given for some rows only: seen once, a few or many times, or a class if the clone is expanded.

cdr3_nt: TGTGCCAGCAGTTCTCCCTTGACCCTCGGGGGCGGCTACAATGAGCAGTTCTTC
cdr3_aa: CASSSPLTLGGGYNEQFF
clone_size: once
v_call: TRBV27
d_call: .
cdr3_length: 18
j_call: TRBJ2-1

cdr3_nt: TGTGCCAGCAGCCAAGGCTCAGGGGGGAGGCCCCAGCATTTT
cdr3_aa: CASSQGSGGRPQHF
clone_size: many
v_call: TRBV3-1
d_call: TRBD1
cdr3_length: 14
j_call: TRBJ1-5

cdr3_nt: TGTGCCAGCAGACTCACAGGCTACACCGGGGAGCTGTTTTTT
cdr3_aa: CASRLTGYTGELFF
clone_size: .
v_call: TRBV27
d_call: .
cdr3_length: 14
j_call: TRBJ2-2

cdr3_nt: TGTGCCAGCAGCCTGCTTAGCGGTATCGACTCCCAAGAGACCCAGTACTTC
cdr3_aa: CASSLLSGIDSQETQYF
clone_size: few
v_call: TRBV4-2
d_call: .
cdr3_length: 17
j_call: TRBJ2-5

cdr3_nt: TGCGCCAGCAGCCCGGGGGACGGAGTGCGCTACGAGCAGTACTTC
cdr3_aa: CASSPGDGVRYEQYF
clone_size: .
v_call: TRBV5-1
d_call: .
cdr3_length: 15
j_call: TRBJ2-7

cdr3_nt: TGTGCCAGCAGTTTATACCCCTCGGGTCCCCGGGGCGGCTACACCTTC
cdr3_aa: CASSLYPSGPRGGYTF
clone_size: .
v_call: TRBV27
d_call: .
cdr3_length: 16
j_call: TRBJ1-2

cdr3_nt: TGCAGCGTTGAATCCCTACCGGGACAGTCTAACTATGGCTACACCTTC
cdr3_aa: CSVESLPGQSNYGYTF
clone_size: .
v_call: TRBV29-1
d_call: TRBD1
cdr3_length: 16
j_call: TRBJ1-2

cdr3_nt: TGCGCCAGCAGCGCGGTGGCGGGGGGTTTTTACGAGCAGTACTTC
cdr3_aa: CASSAVAGGFYEQYF
clone_size: few
v_call: TRBV5-1
d_call: TRBD2
cdr3_length: 15
j_call: TRBJ2-7

cdr3_nt: TGTGCCTGGAGTGCTTCTACGGAGTATGGCTACACCTTC
cdr3_aa: CAWSASTEYGYTF
clone_size: many
v_call: TRBV30
d_call: .
cdr3_length: 13
j_call: TRBJ1-2

cdr3_nt: TGTGCCAGCAGCCAAGATACCGGACGGAACTATGGCTACACCTTC
cdr3_aa: CASSQDTGRNYGYTF
clone_size: .
v_call: TRBV3-1
d_call: .
cdr3_length: 15
j_call: TRBJ1-2

cdr3_nt: TGTGCCAGCAGTTTCGGACTCGATAACAATGAGCAGTTCTTC
cdr3_aa: CASSFGLDNNEQFF
clone_size: few
v_call: TRBV27
d_call: .
cdr3_length: 14
j_call: TRBJ2-1

cdr3_nt: TGCGCCAGCAGCTCGGGACAGCCTAATGAAAAACTGTTTTTT
cdr3_aa: CASSSGQPNEKLFF
clone_size: .
v_call: TRBV5-1
d_call: TRBD1
cdr3_length: 14
j_call: TRBJ1-4

cdr3_nt: TGTGCCAGCAGCCGTCTACAGGAAAACTATGGCTACACCTTC
cdr3_aa: CASSRLQENYGYTF
clone_size: many
v_call: TRBV3-1
d_call: .
cdr3_length: 14
j_call: TRBJ1-2

cdr3_nt: TGTGCCAGCAGTTACGCCGGGGTGAACACTGAAGCTTTCTTT
cdr3_aa: CASSYAGVNTEAFF
clone_size: many
v_call: TRBV6-2/TRBV6-3
d_call: .
cdr3_length: 14
j_call: TRBJ1-1

cdr3_nt: TGTGCCAACAGCCAACGGCAATACAATGAGCAGTTCTTC
cdr3_aa: CANSQRQYNEQFF
clone_size: .
v_call: TRBV5-6
d_call: .
cdr3_length: 13
j_call: TRBJ2-1

cdr3_nt: TGTGCCAGCAGCTCCGGACAGATTTCCTACAATGAGCAGTTCTTC
cdr3_aa: CASSSGQISYNEQFF
clone_size: many
v_call: TRBV11-3
d_call: .
cdr3_length: 15
j_call: TRBJ2-1

cdr3_nt: TGTGCCAGCAGCCAGTTGGGACAGTCTGACCCTTTATACTACGAGCAGTACTTC
cdr3_aa: CASSQLGQSDPLYYEQYF
clone_size: .
v_call: TRBV7-3
d_call: TRBD1
cdr3_length: 18
j_call: TRBJ2-7

cdr3_nt: TGTGCCAGCAAATGGTTGCGGGGGGGAACCATCAGTGAGCAGTTCTTC
cdr3_aa: CASKWLRGGTISEQFF
clone_size: .
v_call: TRBV6-2/TRBV6-3
d_call: TRBD2
cdr3_length: 16
j_call: TRBJ2-1

cdr3_nt: TGCAGTCTCAGAAGGGGCCCTAATTCACCCCTCCACTTT
cdr3_aa: CSLRRGPNSPLHF
clone_size: .
v_call: TRBV20-1
d_call: .
cdr3_length: 13
j_call: TRBJ1-6

cdr3_nt: TGTGCCAGCAGCCAATTTTCGGGGGACACCGGGGAGCAGTACTTC
cdr3_aa: CASSQFSGDTGEQYF
clone_size: few
v_call: TRBV3-1
d_call: .
cdr3_length: 15
j_call: TRBJ2-7

cdr3_nt: TGTGCCAGCAGCGGGAGTCAAGAGACCCAGTACTTC
cdr3_aa: CASSGSQETQYF
clone_size: many
v_call: TRBV11-2
d_call: .
cdr3_length: 12
j_call: TRBJ2-5

cdr3_nt: TGTGCCAGCAGGGAGGACAGGGGACTTTACAATGAGCAGTTCTTC
cdr3_aa: CASREDRGLYNEQFF
clone_size: many
v_call: TRBV12-3/TRBV12-4
d_call: TRBD1
cdr3_length: 15
j_call: TRBJ2-1

cdr3_nt: TGTGCCAGCAGCTTCCGAGCGGGGAGCCAAGAGACCCAGTACTTC
cdr3_aa: CASSFRAGSQETQYF
clone_size: many
v_call: TRBV11-3
d_call: TRBD2
cdr3_length: 15
j_call: TRBJ2-5

cdr3_nt: TGCAGTGCTCCGACCGGGGCAGGGGGGACCGGGGAGCTGTTTTTT
cdr3_aa: CSAPTGAGGTGELFF
clone_size: .
v_call: TRBV20-1
d_call: .
cdr3_length: 15
j_call: TRBJ2-2

cdr3_nt: TGTGCCAGCAGCTCCCTTGGCCGGGCTTTCTTT
cdr3_aa: CASSSLGRAFF
clone_size: many
v_call: TRBV3-1
d_call: .
cdr3_length: 11
j_call: TRBJ1-1

cdr3_nt: TGTGCCAGCAGCCAAGGGTCGGGTTTCAATCAGCCCCAGCATTTT
cdr3_aa: CASSQGSGFNQPQHF
clone_size: few
v_call: TRBV3-1
d_call: .
cdr3_length: 15
j_call: TRBJ1-5

cdr3_nt: TGTGCCAGCAGTGAAGCCGTAGCGGGGGGTCCCACAGATACGCAGTATTTT
cdr3_aa: CASSEAVAGGPTDTQYF
clone_size: many
v_call: TRBV6-1
d_call: TRBD2
cdr3_length: 17
j_call: TRBJ2-3

cdr3_nt: TGTGCCAGTAGGATCACACGTAACCATAATTCACCCCTCCACTTT
cdr3_aa: CASRITRNHNSPLHF
clone_size: few
v_call: TRBV19
d_call: .
cdr3_length: 15
j_call: TRBJ1-6

cdr3_nt: TGTGCCAGCAGCCCCTCAGCCCAATCACCCCTCCACTTT
cdr3_aa: CASSPSAQSPLHF
clone_size: few
v_call: TRBV2
d_call: .
cdr3_length: 13
j_call: TRBJ1-6

cdr3_nt: TGTGCCACGGGGAGGCTCACTGAAGCTTTCTTT
cdr3_aa: CATGRLTEAFF
clone_size: many
v_call: TRBV12-3/TRBV12-4
d_call: .
cdr3_length: 11
j_call: TRBJ1-1

cdr3_nt: TGTGCCATCAGTGCAGAAGTCAATGAAAAACTGTTTTTT
cdr3_aa: CAISAEVNEKLFF
clone_size: few
v_call: TRBV10-3
d_call: .
cdr3_length: 13
j_call: TRBJ1-4

cdr3_nt: TGTGCCAGCAGCCAAGGGCGGGCGGGGGCACACCAAGAGACCCAGTACTTC
cdr3_aa: CASSQGRAGAHQETQYF
clone_size: .
v_call: TRBV3-1
d_call: .
cdr3_length: 17
j_call: TRBJ2-5

cdr3_nt: TGTGCCACCCAGGATCCAGGACGGTCTAACTATGGCTACACCTTC
cdr3_aa: CATQDPGRSNYGYTF
clone_size: .
v_call: TRBV27
d_call: .
cdr3_length: 15
j_call: TRBJ1-2

cdr3_nt: TGCGCCAGCAGCCCCCAGGACAGTGGCGATGAGCAGTTCTTC
cdr3_aa: CASSPQDSGDEQFF
clone_size: many
v_call: TRBV5-1
d_call: .
cdr3_length: 14
j_call: TRBJ2-1

cdr3_nt: TGTGCCAGCAGCCCTAGACAGGGATCCACTGAAGCTTTCTTT
cdr3_aa: CASSPRQGSTEAFF
clone_size: many
v_call: TRBV7-6
d_call: TRBD1
cdr3_length: 14
j_call: TRBJ1-1

cdr3_nt: TGCAGTGCTACCTATCCGGGACTAGACAATGAGCAGTTCTTC
cdr3_aa: CSATYPGLDNEQFF
clone_size: many
v_call: TRBV20-1
d_call: TRBD2
cdr3_length: 14
j_call: TRBJ2-1

cdr3_nt: TGTGCCGGATCCGGACACCTGAACACTGAAGCTTTCTTT
cdr3_aa: CAGSGHLNTEAFF
clone_size: many
v_call: TRBV6-1
d_call: .
cdr3_length: 13
j_call: TRBJ1-1

cdr3_nt: TGTGCCAGCAGTTTTGGGGTCGGCACTGAAGCTTTCTTT
cdr3_aa: CASSFGVGTEAFF
clone_size: many
v_call: TRBV12-3/TRBV12-4
d_call: .
cdr3_length: 13
j_call: TRBJ1-1

cdr3_nt: TGTGCCAGCAGTCCTAAATTAAGCTCTGGAAACACCATATATTTT
cdr3_aa: CASSPKLSSGNTIYF
clone_size: .
v_call: TRBV2
d_call: .
cdr3_length: 15
j_call: TRBJ1-3

cdr3_nt: TGTGCCAGCAGTTTTGTATGGACGACACAGGGGGGAATAGAGACCCAGTACTTC
cdr3_aa: CASSFVWTTQGGIETQYF
clone_size: many
v_call: TRBV12-3/TRBV12-4
d_call: TRBD1
cdr3_length: 18
j_call: TRBJ2-5

cdr3_nt: TGCAGTGCTAGGGGTCCATACTACAGTGAGCAGTTCTTC
cdr3_aa: CSARGPYYSEQFF
clone_size: .
v_call: TRBV20-1
d_call: .
cdr3_length: 13
j_call: TRBJ2-1

cdr3_nt: TGTGCCAGCAGCTCCCGGGACAGGGTCTACGAGCAGTACTTC
cdr3_aa: CASSSRDRVYEQYF
clone_size: many
v_call: TRBV7-9
d_call: TRBD1
cdr3_length: 14
j_call: TRBJ2-7

cdr3_nt: TGTGCCAGCAGGGAGGGAGATACGCAGTATTTT
cdr3_aa: CASREGDTQYF
clone_size: many
v_call: TRBV3-1
d_call: .
cdr3_length: 11
j_call: TRBJ2-3

cdr3_nt: TGCGCCAGTAGCGGCCTCCACACAGATACGCAGTATTTT
cdr3_aa: CASSGLHTDTQYF
clone_size: many
v_call: TRBV5-1
d_call: .
cdr3_length: 13
j_call: TRBJ2-3

cdr3_nt: TGTGCCAGCAGTTACGGGGGCCGAAACTATGGCTACACCTTC
cdr3_aa: CASSYGGRNYGYTF
clone_size: .
v_call: TRBV6-5
d_call: .
cdr3_length: 14
j_call: TRBJ1-2

cdr3_nt: TGTGCCAGCAGCTTAGTAGCTAGCGGTTACACAGATACGCAGTATTTT
cdr3_aa: CASSLVASGYTDTQYF
clone_size: few
v_call: TRBV7-9
d_call: TRBD2
cdr3_length: 16
j_call: TRBJ2-3

cdr3_nt: TGCGCCAGCAGCCTCCCCAACAGGGCAGGGACTGAAGCTTTCTTT
cdr3_aa: CASSLPNRAGTEAFF
clone_size: .
v_call: TRBV5-1
d_call: .
cdr3_length: 15
j_call: TRBJ1-1

cdr3_nt: TGTGCCAGCAGTCAGAGACAGGATAGCAATCAGCCCCAGCATTTT
cdr3_aa: CASSQRQDSNQPQHF
clone_size: .
v_call: TRBV6-2/TRBV6-3
d_call: .
cdr3_length: 15
j_call: TRBJ1-5